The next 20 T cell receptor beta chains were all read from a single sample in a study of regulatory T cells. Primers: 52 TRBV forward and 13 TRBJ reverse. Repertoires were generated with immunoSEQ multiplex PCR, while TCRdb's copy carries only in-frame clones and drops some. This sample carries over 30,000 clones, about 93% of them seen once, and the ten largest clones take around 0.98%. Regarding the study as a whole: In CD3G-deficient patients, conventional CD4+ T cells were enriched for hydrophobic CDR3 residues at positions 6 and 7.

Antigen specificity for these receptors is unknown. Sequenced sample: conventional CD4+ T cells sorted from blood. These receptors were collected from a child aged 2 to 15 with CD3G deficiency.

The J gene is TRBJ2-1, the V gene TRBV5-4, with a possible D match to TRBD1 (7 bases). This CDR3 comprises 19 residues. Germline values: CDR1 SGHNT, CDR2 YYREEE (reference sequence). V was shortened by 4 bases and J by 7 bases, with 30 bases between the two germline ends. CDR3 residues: CASSPGKTGRFGEINEQFF. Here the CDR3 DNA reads TGTGCCAGCAGCCCGGGGAAGACAGGGAGGTTCGGGGAGATAAATGAGCAGTTCTTC. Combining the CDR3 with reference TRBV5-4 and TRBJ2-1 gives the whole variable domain ETGVTQSPTHLIKTRGQQVTLRCSSQSGHNTVSWYQQALGQGPQFIFQYYREEENGRGNFPPRFSGLQFPNYSSELNVNALELDDSALYLCASSPGKTGRFGEINEQFFGPGTRLTVL.

CDR3 nucleotide sequence: TGTGCCAGCAGTTCCCCCGGGACAAATTCCTACGAGCAGTACTTC. The encoded protein is CASSSPGTNSYEQYF. The V gene is TRBV28, the J gene TRBJ2-7; D is perhaps TRBD1 (6 bases). In germline, CDR1 is MDHEN, CDR2 SYDVKM. V shed 4 bases and J shed 1 base, with 14 bases lying between them. This CDR3 comprises 15 residues.

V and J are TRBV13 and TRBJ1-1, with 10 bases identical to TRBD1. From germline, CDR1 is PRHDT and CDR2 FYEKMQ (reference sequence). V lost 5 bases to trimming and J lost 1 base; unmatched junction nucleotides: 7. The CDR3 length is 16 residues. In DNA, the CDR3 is TGTGCCAGCAGCAGGAGGACAGGGGGAAAGAACACTGAAGCTTTCTTT. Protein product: CASSRRTGGKNTEAFF.

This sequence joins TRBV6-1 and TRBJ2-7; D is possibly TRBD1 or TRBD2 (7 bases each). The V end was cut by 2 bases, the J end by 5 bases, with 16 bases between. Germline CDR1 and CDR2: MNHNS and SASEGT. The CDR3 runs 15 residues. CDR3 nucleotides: TGTGCCAGCAGTGAACCAGGGGGGGCAGTGGACGAGCAGTACTTC. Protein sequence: CASSEPGGAVDEQYF.

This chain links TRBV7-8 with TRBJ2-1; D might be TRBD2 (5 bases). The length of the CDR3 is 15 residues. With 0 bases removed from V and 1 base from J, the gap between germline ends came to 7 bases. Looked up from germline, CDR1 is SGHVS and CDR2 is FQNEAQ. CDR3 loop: CASSLAPGSYNEQFF. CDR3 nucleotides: TGTGCCAGCAGCTTAGCACCGGGATCCTACAATGAGCAGTTCTTC. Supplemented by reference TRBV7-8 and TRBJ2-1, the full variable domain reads GAGVSQSPRYKVAKRGQDVALRCDPISGHVSLFWYQQALGQGPEFLTYFQNEAQLDKSGLPSDRFFAERPEGSVSTLKIQRTQQEDSAVYLCASSLAPGSYNEQFFGPGTRLTVL.

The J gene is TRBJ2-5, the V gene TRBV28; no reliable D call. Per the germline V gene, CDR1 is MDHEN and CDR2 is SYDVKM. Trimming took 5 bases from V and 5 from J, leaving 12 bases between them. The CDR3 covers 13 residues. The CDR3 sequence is CASSPGRLETQYF. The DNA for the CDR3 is TGTGCCAGCAGTCCCGGTCGATTGGAGACCCAGTACTTC.

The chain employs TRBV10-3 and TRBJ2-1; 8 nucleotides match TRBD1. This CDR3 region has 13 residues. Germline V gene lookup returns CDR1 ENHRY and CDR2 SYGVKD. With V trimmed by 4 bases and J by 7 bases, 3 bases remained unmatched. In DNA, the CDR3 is TGTGCCATCAGTGGACAGGGGATAAATGAGCAGTTCTTC. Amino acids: CAISGQGINEQFF.

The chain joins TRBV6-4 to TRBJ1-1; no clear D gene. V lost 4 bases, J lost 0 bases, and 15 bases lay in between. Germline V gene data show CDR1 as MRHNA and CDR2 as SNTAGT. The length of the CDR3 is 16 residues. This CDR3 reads CASSGLIEVLNTEAFF. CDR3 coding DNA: TGTGCCAGCAGTGGACTCATAGAGGTATTGAACACTGAAGCTTTCTTT.

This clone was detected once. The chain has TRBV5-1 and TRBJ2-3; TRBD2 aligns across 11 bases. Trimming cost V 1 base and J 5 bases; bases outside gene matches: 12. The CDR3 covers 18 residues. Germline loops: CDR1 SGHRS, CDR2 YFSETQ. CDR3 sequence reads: CASSLTHSGRAGGDTQYF. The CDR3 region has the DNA TGCGCCAGCAGCTTGACCCATAGCGGGAGGGCCGGTGGAGATACGCAGTATTTT.

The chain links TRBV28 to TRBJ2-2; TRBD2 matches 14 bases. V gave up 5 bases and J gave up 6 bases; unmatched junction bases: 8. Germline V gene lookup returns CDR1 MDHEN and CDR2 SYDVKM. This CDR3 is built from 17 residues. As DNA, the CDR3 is TGTGCCAGCAGTGCTGCACCGGGACTAGCGGGAGCCGGGGAGCTGTTTTTT. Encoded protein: CASSAAPGLAGAGELFF. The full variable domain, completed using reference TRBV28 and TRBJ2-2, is DVKVTQSSRYLVKRTGEKVFLECVQDMDHENMFWYRQDPGLGLRLIYFSYDVKMKEKGDIPEGYSVSREKKERFSLILESASTNQTSMYLCASSAAPGLAGAGELFFGEGSRLTVL.

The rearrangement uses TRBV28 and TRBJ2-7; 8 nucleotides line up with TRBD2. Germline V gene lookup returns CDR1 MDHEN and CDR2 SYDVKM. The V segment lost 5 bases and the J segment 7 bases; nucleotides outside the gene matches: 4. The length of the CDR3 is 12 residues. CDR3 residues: CASSKGLGEQYF. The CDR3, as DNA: TGTGCCAGCAGTAAGGGACTAGGGGAGCAGTACTTC.

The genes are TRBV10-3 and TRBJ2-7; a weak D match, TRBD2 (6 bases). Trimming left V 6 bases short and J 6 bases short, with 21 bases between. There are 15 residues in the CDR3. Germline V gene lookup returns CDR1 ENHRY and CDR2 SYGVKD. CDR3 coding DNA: TGTGCCATCAGCGGGAGACTAGGGACCCACGGCGAGCAGTACTTC. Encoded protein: CAISGRLGTHGEQYF.

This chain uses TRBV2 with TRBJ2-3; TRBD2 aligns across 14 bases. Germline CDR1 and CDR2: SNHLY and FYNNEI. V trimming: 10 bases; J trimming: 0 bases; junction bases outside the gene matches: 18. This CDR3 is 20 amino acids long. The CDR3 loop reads CAKQQGSGLAGERSTDTQYF. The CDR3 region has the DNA TGTGCCAAACAACAGGGATCGGGACTAGCGGGAGAAAGGAGCACAGATACGCAGTATTTT.

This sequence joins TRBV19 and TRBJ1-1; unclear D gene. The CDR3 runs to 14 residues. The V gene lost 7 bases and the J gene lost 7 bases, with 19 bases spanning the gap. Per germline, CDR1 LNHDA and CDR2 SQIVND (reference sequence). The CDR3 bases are TGTGCCAGTAACCGGCTAGGAAAAGGGAGTGAAGCTTTCTTT. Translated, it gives CASNRLGKGSEAFF.

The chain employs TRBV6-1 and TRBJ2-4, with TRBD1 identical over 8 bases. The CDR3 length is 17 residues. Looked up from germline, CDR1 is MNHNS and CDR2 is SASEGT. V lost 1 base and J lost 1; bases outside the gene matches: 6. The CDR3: CASSEGTGISAKNIQYF. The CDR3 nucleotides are TGTGCCAGCAGTGAAGGGACAGGGATCTCCGCCAAAAACATTCAGTACTTC.

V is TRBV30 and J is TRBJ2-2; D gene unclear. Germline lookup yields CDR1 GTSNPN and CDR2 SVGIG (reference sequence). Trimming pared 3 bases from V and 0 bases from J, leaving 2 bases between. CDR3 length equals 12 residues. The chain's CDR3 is CAWRTNTGELFF. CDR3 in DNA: TGTGCCTGGAGGACGAACACCGGGGAGCTGTTTTTT.

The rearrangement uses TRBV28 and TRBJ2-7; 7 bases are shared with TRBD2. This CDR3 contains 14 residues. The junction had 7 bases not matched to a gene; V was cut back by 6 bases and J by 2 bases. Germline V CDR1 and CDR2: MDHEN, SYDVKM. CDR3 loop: CASSLSGVTYEQYF. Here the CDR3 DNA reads TGTGCCAGCAGCCTGAGCGGGGTCACCTACGAGCAGTACTTC.

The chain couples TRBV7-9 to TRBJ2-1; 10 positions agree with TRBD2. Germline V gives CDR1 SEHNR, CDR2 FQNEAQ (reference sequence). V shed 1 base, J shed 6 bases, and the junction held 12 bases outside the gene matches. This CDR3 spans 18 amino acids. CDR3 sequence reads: CASSLEGVVSGRRNEQFF. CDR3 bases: TGTGCCAGCAGCTTAGAAGGGGTGGTTAGCGGGAGGCGCAATGAGCAGTTCTTC.

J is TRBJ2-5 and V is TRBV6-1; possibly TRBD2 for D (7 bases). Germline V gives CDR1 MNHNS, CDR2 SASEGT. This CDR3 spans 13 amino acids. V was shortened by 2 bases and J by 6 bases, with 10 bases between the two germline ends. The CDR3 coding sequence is TGTGCCAGCAGTGAACGGGGGGCAAAGACCCAGTACTTC. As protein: CASSERGAKTQYF.

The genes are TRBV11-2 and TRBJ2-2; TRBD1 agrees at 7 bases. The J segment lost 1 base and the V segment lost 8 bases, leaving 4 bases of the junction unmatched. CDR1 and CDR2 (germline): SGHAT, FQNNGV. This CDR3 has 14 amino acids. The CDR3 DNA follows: TGTGCCAGCTCACAGGGGAGGAACACCGGGGAGCTGTTTTTT. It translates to CASSQGRNTGELFF.